This TCR beta chain is from a study of shared clonotypes between healthy human individuals. General observations from the study: A few donors showed sharing of approximately 5% of naive CD4 clonotypes. Naive subsets generally had larger estimated richness than memory subsets.

Data came from immunoSEQ multiplex PCR; TCRdb stores just in-frame clones and leaves some out. The sample contains around 1.9 million clones, under 95% of which appear only once. Naive CD8 cells, CD45RO-negative and positively selected for CCR7, excluded terminally differentiated effector memory CD45RA+ cells. Free of recent acute infections or vaccinations, the donors were healthy HIV-negative adults. The CDR3 contains 14 residues. Germline loops: CDR1 MGHRA, CDR2 YSYEKL. The ends were cut back, 5 bases at V and 2 bases at J, with 13 bases in the middle. Concerning this clone: No antigen is known for it. This sample also contains other DNA sequences that code for the same CDR3.

This TCR was sampled from a man between 18 and 29 years old in good health. Some clones in this sample may be carry-over from other donors' samples. The source material was naive CD8+ T cells from PBMCs. V gene TRBV4-1 combines with J gene TRBJ2-7; the D gene is possibly TRBD1 (5 bases). The CDR3 nucleotides are TGCGCCAGCAGCGTGGGGCAGTCGGCCTACGAGCAGTACTTC. Translated, it gives CASSVGQSAYEQYF.